This T cell receptor beta chain comes out of a study of CD8 T cells in Susac syndrome. Sequencing of TCR beta, carried out with a high-throughput approach, was applied to CD8+ and CD4+ T cells from the blood. CDR3 length equals 19 residues. V lost 2 bases and J 6 bases, leaving 26 bases between the germline ends. Germline assignment: CDR1 MDHEN and CDR2 SYDVKM. Random hexamers primed reverse transcription of about 0.5 to 1 ug RNA. The amplification used immunoSEQ multiplex PCR on TCR beta CDR3; it spanned 54 Vbeta and 13 Jbeta. TCRdb itself ran the immunoSEQ multiplex PCR reads through MiXCR, one entry per CDR3 protein. The sample gives fewer than 300,000 distinct CDR3 sequences, 85% of which show up once; approximately 0.11% is in the top ten.

The receptor was isolated from a human donor with multiple sclerosis. The chain couples TRBV28 to TRBJ1-5; perhaps TRBD1 as D (5 bases). Source material: CD8+ T cells from PBMCs. CDR3: CASSLGLGPVLYATQPQHF. DNA of the CDR3: TGTGCCAGCAGTTTAGGCTTGGGGCCAGTTTTGTATGCTACTCAGCCCCAGCATTTT.